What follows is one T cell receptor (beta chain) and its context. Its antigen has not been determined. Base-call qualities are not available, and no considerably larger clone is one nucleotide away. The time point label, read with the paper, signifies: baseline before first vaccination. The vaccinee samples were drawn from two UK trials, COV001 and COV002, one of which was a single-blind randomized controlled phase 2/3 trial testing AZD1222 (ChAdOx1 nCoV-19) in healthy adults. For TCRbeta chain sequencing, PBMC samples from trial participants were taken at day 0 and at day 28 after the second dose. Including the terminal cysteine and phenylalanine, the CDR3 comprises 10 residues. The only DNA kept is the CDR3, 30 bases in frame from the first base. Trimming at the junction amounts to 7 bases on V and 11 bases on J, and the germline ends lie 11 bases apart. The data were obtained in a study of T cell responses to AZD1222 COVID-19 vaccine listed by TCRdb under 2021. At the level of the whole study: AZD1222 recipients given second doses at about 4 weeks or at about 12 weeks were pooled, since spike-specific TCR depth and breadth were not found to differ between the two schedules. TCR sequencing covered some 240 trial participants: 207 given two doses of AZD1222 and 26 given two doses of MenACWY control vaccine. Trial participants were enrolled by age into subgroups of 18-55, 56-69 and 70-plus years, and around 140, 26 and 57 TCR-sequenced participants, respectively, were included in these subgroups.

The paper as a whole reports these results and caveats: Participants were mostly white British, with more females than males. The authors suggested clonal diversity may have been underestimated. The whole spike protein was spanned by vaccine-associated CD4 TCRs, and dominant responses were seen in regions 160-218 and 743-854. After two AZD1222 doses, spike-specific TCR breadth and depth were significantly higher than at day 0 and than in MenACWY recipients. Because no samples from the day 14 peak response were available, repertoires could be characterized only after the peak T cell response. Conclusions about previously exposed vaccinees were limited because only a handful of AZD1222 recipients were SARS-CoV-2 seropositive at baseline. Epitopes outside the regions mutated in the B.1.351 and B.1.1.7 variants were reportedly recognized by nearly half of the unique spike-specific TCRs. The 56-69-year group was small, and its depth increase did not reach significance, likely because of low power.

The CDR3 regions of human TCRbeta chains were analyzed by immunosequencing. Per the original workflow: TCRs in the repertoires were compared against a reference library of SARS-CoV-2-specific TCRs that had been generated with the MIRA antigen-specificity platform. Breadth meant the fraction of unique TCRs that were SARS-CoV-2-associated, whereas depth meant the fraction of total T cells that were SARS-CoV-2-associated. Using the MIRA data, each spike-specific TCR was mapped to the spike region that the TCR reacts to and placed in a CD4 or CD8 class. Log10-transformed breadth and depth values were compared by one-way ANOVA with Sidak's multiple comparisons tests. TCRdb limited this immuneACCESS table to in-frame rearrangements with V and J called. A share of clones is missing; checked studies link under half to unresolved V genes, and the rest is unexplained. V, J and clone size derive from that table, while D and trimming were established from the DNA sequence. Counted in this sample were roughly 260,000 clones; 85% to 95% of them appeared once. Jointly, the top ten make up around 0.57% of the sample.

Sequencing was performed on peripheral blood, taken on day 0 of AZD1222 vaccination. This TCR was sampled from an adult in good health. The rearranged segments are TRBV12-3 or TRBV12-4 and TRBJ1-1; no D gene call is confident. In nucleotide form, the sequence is TGTGCCAGCACGAGTAGCTTCGCTTTCTTT. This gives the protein CASTSSFAFF.